One sample yielded the 16 T cell receptor beta chains listed below, sequenced in a study of long-term antiretroviral therapy in people with HIV. Version v3.0 of the immunoSEQ assay ran at survey level. The assay was immunoSEQ multiplex PCR, and TCRdb's table has in-frame clones only and misses some. This table holds roughly 42,000 clones, more than 80% found once. Sample: unsorted PBMCs, taken 3.1 years after starting antiretroviral therapy. These receptors were collected from a woman aged 45-65 years with HIV.

The CDR3 spells CASSLSTSQNSPLHF. The CDR3 DNA is TGCGCCAGCAGCTTGAGCACGAGTCAGAATTCACCCCTCCACTTT. This rearrangement joins TRBV5-1 to TRBJ1-6; D not resolved. The CDR3 runs 15 residues. CDR1 is SGHRS and CDR2 is YFSETQ in the germline V gene. Trimming shortened V by 1 base and J by 7 bases, and 12 bases separated the two germline ends.

The gene calls are TRBV19 and TRBJ2-2; D is ambiguous. Germline V CDR1 and CDR2: LNHDA, SQIVND (reference sequence). The CDR3 loop spans 12 amino acids. Deletions cut 3 bases from V and 4 bases from J, with 3 bases between. In DNA, the CDR3 is TGTGCCAGTAGTATCAGCACCGGGGAGCTGTTTTTT. Its protein product is CASSISTGELFF.

This clone is labeled as medium-sized. The chain couples TRBV7-9 to TRBJ1-3; 8 bases match TRBD1. Germline CDR1 and CDR2: SEHNR and FQNEAQ (reference sequence). Unmatched junction bases numbered 5, after V lost 5 bases and J lost 2 bases. CDR3 length: 15 amino acids. CDR3 sequence: CASSTLTGAGNTIYF. As DNA, the CDR3 is TGTGCCAGCAGCACCCTGACAGGGGCTGGAAACACCATATATTTT.

V gene TRBV2 combines with J gene TRBJ2-1; 7 nucleotides match TRBD1. V was clipped by 8 bases and J by 4 bases; unmatched bases: 5. There are 13 residues in the CDR3. Germline values: CDR1 SNHLY, CDR2 FYNNEI. The CDR3 sequence is CASSRGMYNEQFF. The DNA of the CDR3 is TGTGCCAGCTCCAGGGGGATGTACAATGAGCAGTTCTTC.

The chain is built from TRBV27 and TRBJ2-2; either TRBD1 or TRBD2 may fit D (5 bases each). The V gene lost 5 bases and the J gene lost 1 base, with 11 bases spanning the gap. CDR3 size: 15 residues. Germline V CDR1 and CDR2: MNHEY, SMNVEV (reference sequence). CDR3 DNA sequence: TGTGCCAGCAGTCCCTGGGACGGGAACACCGGGGAGCTGTTTTTT. This encodes CASSPWDGNTGELFF.

The genes are TRBV5-1 and TRBJ1-2; TRBD1 aligns across 12 bases. The CDR3 has 16 residues. Germline assignment: CDR1 SGHRS and CDR2 YFSETQ. V lost 0 bases and J lost 8; bases outside the gene matches: 8. In DNA, the CDR3 is TGCGCCAGCAGCTTGGGGGGGACAGGGGGCGCGAGAGGCTACACCTTC. Its protein product is CASSLGGTGGARGYTF.

The rearrangement links TRBV11-2 to TRBJ1-1; unclear D gene. The CDR3 consists of 15 residues. Trimming cost V 1 base and J 2 bases, with 11 bases left between them. CDR1 SGHAT and CDR2 FQNNGV come from the germline V gene. The chain's CDR3 is CASSLAPRGNTEAFF. The CDR3, as DNA: TGTGCCAGCAGCTTAGCCCCGCGGGGAAACACTGAAGCTTTCTTT.

The chain is built from TRBV7-2 and TRBJ1-1; TRBD1 aligns across 10 bases. With V trimmed by 5 bases and J by 3 bases, 6 bases remained unmatched. The germline V gene has CDR1 SGHTA and CDR2 FQGNSA. The CDR3 is 15 residues long. The DNA for the CDR3 is TGTGCCAGCAGCCGGGACAGGGGATCGGACACTGAAGCTTTCTTT. It specifies CASSRDRGSDTEAFF. The variable domain in full, with the rest retrieved from reference TRBV7-2 and TRBJ1-1, is GAGVSQSPSNKVTEKGKDVELRCDPISGHTALYWYRQSLGQGLEFLIYFQGNSAPDKSGLPSDRFSAERTGGSVSTLTIQRTQQEDSAVYLCASSRDRGSDTEAFFGQGTRLTVV.

The chain combines TRBV27 with TRBJ2-7, with a weak D call TRBD2 (5 bases). CDR3 size: 13 residues. Trimming shortened V by 2 bases and J by 5 bases, and 10 bases separated the two germline ends. Germline V gene sequence: CDR1 MNHEY, CDR2 SMNVEV (reference sequence). The CDR3 loop reads CASSLARGHEQYF. The CDR3, as DNA: TGTGCCAGCAGTTTAGCTAGAGGGCACGAGCAGTACTTC.

The V gene is TRBV2, the J gene TRBJ1-4; a weak D match, TRBD1 (6 bases). V gave up 7 bases and J gave up 8 bases, with 14 bases separating them. The CDR3 has 13 amino acids. CDR1 and CDR2 (germline): SNHLY, FYNNEI. CDR3 residues: CASISGVREKLFF. DNA of the CDR3: TGTGCCAGCATCTCAGGGGTGCGAGAAAAACTGTTTTTT.

The chain recombines TRBV7-2 with TRBJ2-1; possibly TRBD1 for D (5 bases). The germline gives CDR1 SGHTA, CDR2 FQGNSA. CDR3 size: 15 residues. Between the trimmed V and J ends, which lost 0 bases and 5 bases, there was a span of 11 bases. DNA of the CDR3: TGTGCCAGCAGCTTAGCTGGGGCTATCCACAATGAGCAGTTCTTC. This gives the protein CASSLAGAIHNEQFF. The complete variable domain, with remaining parts taken from reference TRBV7-2 and TRBJ2-1, reads GAGVSQSPSNKVTEKGKDVELRCDPISGHTALYWYRQSLGQGLEFLIYFQGNSAPDKSGLPSDRFSAERTGGSVSTLTIQRTQQEDSAVYLCASSLAGAIHNEQFFGPGTRLTVL.

The gene calls are TRBV19 and TRBJ1-1, with 8 bases fitting TRBD1. This CDR3 has 14 amino acids. The trim removed 5 bases at V and 1 base at J, leaving 3 bases unmatched. CDR1 and CDR2 (germline): LNHDA, SQIVND (reference sequence). The CDR3 reads CASSVGQGNTEAFF. The CDR3 coding sequence is TGTGCCAGTAGTGTTGGACAGGGGAACACTGAAGCTTTCTTT.

The chain links TRBV5-6 to TRBJ2-2; D uncertain. The germline V and J ends were trimmed by 1 base and 3 bases, with 1 base remaining between them. The length of the CDR3 is 12 residues. Germline values: CDR1 SGHDT, CDR2 YYEEEE. The CDR3 sequence: CASSLYTGELFF. The CDR3 DNA follows: TGTGCCAGCAGCTTGTACACCGGGGAGCTGTTTTTT.

V usage is TRBV30 and J usage is TRBJ1-5; D remains unclear. V was trimmed by 2 bases and J by 2 bases, leaving 10 bases between them. This CDR3 region has 14 residues. Germline V lookup: CDR1 GTSNPN, CDR2 SVGIG (reference sequence). This CDR3 is CAWSLGNRNQPQHF. As DNA, the CDR3 is TGTGCCTGGAGTTTAGGGAATCGCAATCAGCCCCAGCATTTT.

The chain recombines TRBV19 with TRBJ1-4; tentative D call: TRBD1 (5 bases). This CDR3 spans 18 amino acids. CDR1 LNHDA and CDR2 SQIVND come from the germline V gene (reference sequence). V was trimmed by 5 bases and J by 0 bases, leaving 19 bases between them. CDR3: CASSSTRKGRSTNEKLFF. DNA of the CDR3: TGTGCCAGTAGTTCAACGAGAAAGGGACGTTCAACTAATGAAAAACTGTTTTTT.

The chain combines TRBV4-1 with TRBJ1-1; no clear D. The V gene lost 4 bases and the J gene lost 3 bases, with 12 bases spanning the gap. The CDR3 is 14 amino acids. Germline loops: CDR1 MGHRA, CDR2 YSYEKL. This CDR3 is CASSPIGSYTEAFF. The CDR3 nucleotides are TGCGCCAGCAGCCCCATCGGCAGCTACACTGAAGCTTTCTTT.